This TCR beta chain is from a study of TIL therapy for anti-PD-1-resistant metastatic lung cancer. Time point meaning: pre-treatment sample, taken before nivolumab and TIL therapy. Tumor tissue came from excised metastases, mostly pleural nodules or supraclavicular lymph nodes. The immunoSEQ assay was v3. Repertoires were generated with immunoSEQ multiplex PCR, while TCRdb's copy carries only in-frame clones and drops some. The sample contains approximately 97,000 clones, less than 70% of which appear only once. V shed 4 bases and J shed 5 bases, with 12 bases lying between them. The germline V gene encodes CDR1 MGHDK and CDR2 SYGVNS. The CDR3 runs 13 residues.

The specimen comprised tumor tissue, sampled at baseline. The receptor was derived from a person between 30 and 79 years old with non-small cell lung cancer. V usage is TRBV25-1 and J usage is TRBJ2-7, with D uncertain. In nucleotides, the CDR3 is TGTGCCAGCAGTGGTACACCGTTACACGAGCAGTACTTC. It specifies CASSGTPLHEQYF.